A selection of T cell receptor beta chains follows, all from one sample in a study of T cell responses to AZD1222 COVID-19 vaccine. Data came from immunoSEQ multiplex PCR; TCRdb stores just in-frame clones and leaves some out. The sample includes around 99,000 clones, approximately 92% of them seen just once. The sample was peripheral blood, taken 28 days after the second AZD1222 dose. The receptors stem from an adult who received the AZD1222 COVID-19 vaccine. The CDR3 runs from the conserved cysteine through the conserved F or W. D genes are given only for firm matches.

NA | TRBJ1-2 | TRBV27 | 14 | TGTGCCAGCAGTCCCGTGGCCTCCCCAATCACACGGATCTTC | CASSPVASPITRIF
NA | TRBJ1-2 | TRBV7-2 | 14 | TGTGCCAGCAGCTTACCTCCACAGAGCTATGGCTACACCTTC | CASSLPPQSYGYTF
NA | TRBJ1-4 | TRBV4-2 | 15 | TGTGCCAGCAACCCCTCAGGGAGGGTGAATGAAAAACTGTTTTTT | CASNPSGRVNEKLFF
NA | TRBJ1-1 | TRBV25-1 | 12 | TGTGCCAGCAGTGACCCGGACACTGAAGCTTTCTTT | CASSDPDTEAFF
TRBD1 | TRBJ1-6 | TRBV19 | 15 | TGTGCCAGTAGGGCCGGGACAGGGGGAAATTCACCCCTCCACTTT | CASRAGTGGNSPLHF
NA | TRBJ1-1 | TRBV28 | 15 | TGTGCCAGCAGTTTGGTAGGGCAGATGAACACTGAAGCTTTCTTT | CASSLVGQMNTEAFF
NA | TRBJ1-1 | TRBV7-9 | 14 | TGTGCCAGCAGCTTAAAAAAGGCAAACACTGAAGCTTTCTTT | CASSLKKANTEAFF
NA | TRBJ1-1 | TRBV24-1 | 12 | TGTGCCACCACCCCAGGGGCCACTGAAGCTTTCTTT | CATTPGATEAFF
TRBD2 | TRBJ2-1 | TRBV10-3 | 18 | TGTGCCATCAGTGGGGGACTAGCGGGAGTCCTCTCCTACAATGAGCAGTTCTTC | CAISGGLAGVLSYNEQFF
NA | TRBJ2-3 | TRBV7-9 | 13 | TGTGCCTCCAGGGGGGGCTACACAGATACGCAGTATTTT | CASRGGYTDTQYF
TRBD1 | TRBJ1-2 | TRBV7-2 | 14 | TGTGCCAGCAGCTTAGAATTACAGGGGGCTGGCTACACCTTC | CASSLELQGAGYTF
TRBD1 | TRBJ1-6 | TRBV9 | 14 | TGTGCCAGCAGCGTCCGGGACAGGGTTTCACCCCTCCACTTT | CASSVRDRVSPLHF
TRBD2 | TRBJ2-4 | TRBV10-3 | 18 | TGTGCCATCAGCCCGGGACTAGCGGGATGGGACGTCAAAAACATTCAGTACTTC | CAISPGLAGWDVKNIQYF
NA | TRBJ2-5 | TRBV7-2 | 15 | TGTGCCAGCAGTATTAGCGTCGCACGTCAAGAGACCCAGTACTTC | CASSISVARQETQYF